These 8 T cell receptor beta chains originate from one sample sequenced in a study of shared clonotypes between healthy human individuals. Profiling relied on immunoSEQ multiplex PCR, and the TCRdb table lists in-frame clones only, not all of them. This repertoire shows roughly 2.5 million clones, about 92% found once; its top ten account for over 0.12%. Sequences were obtained from naive CD4+ T cells sorted from blood. Subset reported: CD45RA+ positively selected. These receptors originate from a man in his late teens or twenties in good health.

CDR3 amino acids: CASSRQGSSSTDTQYF. The DNA for the CDR3 is TGCGCCAGCAGCCGCCAGGGAAGTAGTAGCACAGATACGCAGTATTTT. The chain links TRBV5-1 to TRBJ2-3, with a tentative D call TRBD1 (5 bases). From germline, CDR1 is SGHRS and CDR2 YFSETQ. The CDR3 contains 16 residues. Trimming took off 4 bases at V and 0 bases at J, with 15 bases between the two ends.

The rearrangement joins TRBV27 to TRBJ1-3, with a weak D call TRBD1 (5 bases). From germline, CDR1 is MNHEY and CDR2 SMNVEV (reference sequence). The V end lost 6 bases, the J end lost 3 bases, and 12 bases lay between the germline ends. The CDR3 spans 14 residues. The CDR3 here is CASRSGGYGNTIYF. CDR3 coding DNA: TGTGCCAGCAGAAGTGGGGGGTATGGAAACACCATATATTTT.

The CDR3 DNA follows: TGTGCCAGCAGATCTATCAGGGACGAGCAGTACTTC. This encodes CASRSIRDEQYF. The rearrangement links TRBV6-5 to TRBJ2-7, with a tentative D call TRBD1 (5 bases). With 6 bases removed from V and 5 bases from J, the gap between germline ends came to 11 bases. The CDR3 length is 12 residues. Germline-derived CDR1 and CDR2 are MNHEY and SVGAGI.

The chain carries TRBV7-2 and TRBJ2-7; TRBD2 aligns across 9 bases. With 6 bases clipped from V and 0 bases from J, the junction kept 12 bases outside the gene matches. Germline loops: CDR1 SGHTA, CDR2 FQGNSA. The length of the CDR3 is 17 residues. CDR3 in amino acids: CASSRAGGTLSSYEQYF. CDR3 bases: TGTGCCAGCAGTCGAGCGGGAGGCACTTTAAGCTCCTACGAGCAGTACTTC.

Notes on this clone: Other DNA sequences within the sample encode an identical CDR3. The chain joins TRBV4-1 to TRBJ2-2; unclear D gene. V was cut by 8 bases and J by 1 base, with 11 bases left in between. The CDR3 is 14 amino acids. Germline CDR1 is MGHRA and CDR2 is YSYEKL. The CDR3 nucleotides read TGCGCCAGCCGTGGGCAGGAGAACACCGGGGAGCTGTTTTTT. Amino acids: CASRGQENTGELFF.

V is TRBV4-2 and J is TRBJ2-5, with 8 bases matching TRBD2. The CDR3 has 16 amino acids. Germline V gives CDR1 LGHNA, CDR2 YNFKEQ. J gave up 1 base and V 4 bases, and 8 bases lay outside the gene matches. The CDR3 DNA follows: TGTGCCAGCAGCCTCGGTGGTAGCGGGGTCCAAGAGACCCAGTACTTC. Its protein is CASSLGGSGVQETQYF.

This chain uses TRBV7-2 with TRBJ2-7; D possibly uses TRBD1 or TRBD2 (5 bases each). The germline V gene encodes CDR1 SGHTA and CDR2 FQGNSA. The CDR3 contains 14 residues. Trimming removed 5 bases at V and 2 bases at J, with 13 bases between. CDR3 nucleotides: TGTGCCAGCAGCCAGGGTAGGAGGACCTACGAGCAGTACTTC. It specifies CASSQGRRTYEQYF.

The chain couples TRBV7-8 to TRBJ1-1, with D perhaps matching TRBD1 (5 bases). Germline-derived CDR1 and CDR2 are SGHVS and FQNEAQ. V was trimmed by 5 bases and J by 0 bases, leaving 16 bases between them. This CDR3 contains 16 residues. This CDR3 is CASSPGAWGVNTEAFF. The CDR3 coding sequence is TGTGCCAGCAGCCCTGGGGCTTGGGGAGTGAACACTGAAGCTTTCTTT.